The 8 T cell receptor beta chains below come from one sample, sequenced in a study of cytomegalovirus exposure and HLA in healthy donors. The PCR was carried out with 60 Vbeta primers and 13 Jbeta primers. Sequencing was performed with immunoSEQ multiplex PCR; in TCRdb, only in-frame clones are kept and a portion is missing. The repertoire has some 150,000 clones, around three quarters of them found once; the top ten carry 1.5% to 2%. The material sequenced was PBMCs. Receptors were obtained from a woman aged 40 to 55 in good health and CMV-seronegative.

The V gene is TRBV6-1, the J gene TRBJ2-2; D perhaps matches TRBD1 (6 bases). The germline V gene has CDR1 MNHNS and CDR2 SASEGT. CDR3 size: 20 residues. Trimming stripped 0 bases from V and 0 bases from J, with 20 bases between. As DNA, the CDR3 is TGTGCCAGCAGTGAAGCGTCAAGGGTGACCGGGACACCGAACACCGGGGAGCTGTTTTTT. As protein: CASSEASRVTGTPNTGELFF.

This chain connects TRBV6-5 to TRBJ1-2; D perhaps matches TRBD1 (6 bases). The germline gives CDR1 MNHEY, CDR2 SVGAGI. Trimming removed 4 bases at V and 4 bases at J, with 13 bases between. CDR3 length: 14 amino acids. The CDR3 DNA reads as TGTGCCAGCAGTTTCAACAGGGCAAGCTATGGCTACACCTTC. It translates to CASSFNRASYGYTF.

This chain joins TRBV5-5 and TRBJ2-7, with 11 bases fitting TRBD2. The CDR3 covers 17 residues. The germline gives CDR1 SGHKS, CDR2 YYEKEE (reference sequence). V lost 2 bases and J lost 3; bases outside the gene matches: 10. CDR3 in DNA: TGTGCCAGCAGCTTCCAACTACTAGCGGGAGATCTCTACGAGCAGTACTTC. Residues: CASSFQLLAGDLYEQYF.

The rearrangement links TRBV13 to TRBJ2-1, with 7 bases that match TRBD1. Germline V gives CDR1 PRHDT, CDR2 FYEKMQ (reference sequence). The CDR3 is 14 residues long. The ends lost 6 bases at V and 7 bases at J; junction bases unmatched: 9. As DNA, the CDR3 is TGTGCCAGCAGTTCGATAGACAGGGTGAATGAGCAGTTCTTC. Translating it yields CASSSIDRVNEQFF.

The rearrangement joins TRBV11-3 to TRBJ2-7; D might be TRBD1 (8 bases). CDR1 SGHNT and CDR2 YENEEA come from the germline V gene. The CDR3 runs to 17 residues. The V end lost 0 bases, the J end lost 5 bases, and 20 bases lay between the germline ends. CDR3 nucleotides: TGTGCCAGCAGCTTAGAAGGGGGGGGACAGGAAACCAACGAGCAGTACTTC. Its protein is CASSLEGGGQETNEQYF.

The chain links TRBV7-9 to TRBJ2-3; D gene uncertain. CDR1 and CDR2 (germline): SEHNR, FQNEAQ (reference sequence). This CDR3 is built from 12 residues. V lost 10 bases to trimming and J lost 0 bases, with 8 bases between them. The CDR3 bases are TGTGCCACTTCCACTAGCACAGATACGCAGTATTTT. Protein: CATSTSTDTQYF.

This clone has a single count. The chain employs TRBV7-2 and TRBJ2-4; 7 bases map to TRBD2. V lost 0 bases and J lost 8; bases outside the gene matches: 4. The germline V gene encodes CDR1 SGHTA and CDR2 FQGNSA. The CDR3 spans 14 residues. The CDR3: CASSLAGGLDIQYF. Written as DNA, the CDR3 is TGTGCCAGCAGCTTAGCGGGGGGGTTGGACATTCAGTACTTC.

The chain couples TRBV7-9 to TRBJ1-1; 8 bases line up with TRBD1. This CDR3 comprises 15 residues. The V and J ends lost 5 bases and 3 bases, in that order; junction bases with no gene match: 8. The V gene's germline CDR1 is SEHNR and CDR2 FQNEAQ (reference sequence). The CDR3 sequence is CASSLGQGADTEAFF. The CDR3, as DNA: TGTGCCAGCAGCCTCGGACAGGGCGCGGACACTGAAGCTTTCTTT.